Below, 21 T cell receptor beta chains from the same sample are listed, as sequenced in a study of OX40 agonist ivuxolimab in advanced cancers. The assay was immunoSEQ multiplex PCR, and TCRdb's table has in-frame clones only and misses some. Seen here are around 85,000 clones, roughly nine tenths observed once, and the top ten hold 8.4%. The specimen was CD4+ or CD8+ T cells sorted from blood, collected in a trial of the OX40 agonist ivuxolimab. The source is an adult with an advanced solid tumor such as melanoma, head and neck, liver or kidney cancer.

This CDR3 is CASSFTRGDQPQHF. The DNA of the CDR3 is TGTGCCAGCAGTTTCACACGGGGCGATCAGCCCCAGCATTTT. The gene calls are TRBV6-5 and TRBJ1-5; perhaps TRBD1 as D (5 bases). This CDR3 is 14 amino acids long. Trimming removed 4 bases from V and 5 bases from J, with 12 bases in between. Germline V CDR1 and CDR2: MNHEY, SVGAGI.

The chain links TRBV28 to TRBJ2-3; 7 positions match TRBD2. The junction had 21 bases not matched to a gene; V was cut back by 3 bases and J by 0 bases. Germline values: CDR1 MDHEN, CDR2 SYDVKM. The CDR3 has 21 residues. The DNA of the CDR3 is TGTGCCAGCAGTTTTGGTCGAGAGTTCATTATTCGGGGGGAGAGCACAGATACGCAGTATTTT. Amino acids: CASSFGREFIIRGESTDTQYF.

The genes are TRBV6-5 and TRBJ2-1, with 8 bases identical to TRBD2. CDR1 is MNHEY and CDR2 is SVGAGI in the germline V gene. V lost 7 bases, J lost 15 bases, and 11 bases stayed unmatched. The CDR3 consists of 12 residues. CDR3 amino acids: CASTPGSGSLFF. The CDR3 DNA sequence: TGTGCCAGCACCCCCGGGAGCGGGAGCTTGTTCTTC.

The rearrangement links TRBV7-8 to TRBJ2-1, with TRBD2 as a possible D gene (6 bases). The CDR3 is 19 amino acids. V lost 1 base to trimming and J lost 0 bases, with 19 bases between them. The germline CDR1 and CDR2 sequences are SGHVS and FQNEAQ. CDR3 loop: CASSLVLRTIQSSYNEQFF. The CDR3 nucleotides are TGTGCCAGCAGCTTAGTACTCCGGACTATTCAGAGCTCCTACAATGAGCAGTTCTTC.

This chain connects TRBV30 to TRBJ2-7; weak D call: TRBD2 (5 bases). Germline-derived CDR1 and CDR2 are GTSNPN and SVGIG (reference sequence). This CDR3 comprises 13 residues. V lost 1 base, J lost 6 bases, and 13 bases lay in between. The CDR3 bases are TGTGCCTGGAGTGGGCGGGCCCTACTCGAGCAGTACTTC. Protein product: CAWSGRALLEQYF. Supplemented by reference TRBV30 and TRBJ2-7, the full variable domain reads SQTIHQWPATLVQPVGSPLSLECTVEGTSNPNLYWYRQAAGRGLQLLFYSVGIGQISSEVPQNLSASRPQDRQFILSSKKLLLSDSGFYLCAWSGRALLEQYFGPGTRLTVT.

The V gene is TRBV7-2, the J gene TRBJ1-2; tentative D call: TRBD1 (5 bases). V shed 3 bases and J shed 3 bases, with 11 bases lying between them. The CDR3 length is 14 residues. Germline V CDR1 and CDR2: SGHTA, FQGNSA. The CDR3 spells CASSLRGGDYGYTF. CDR3 DNA: TGTGCCAGCAGCTTGAGGGGCGGCGACTATGGCTACACCTTC.

The chain uses TRBV7-3 and TRBJ1-5; D is unclear. The CDR3 totals 14 residues. Germline V gene lookup returns CDR1 SGHTA and CDR2 FQGTGA. Trimming pared 5 bases from V and 1 base from J, leaving 9 bases between. The CDR3 here is CASSPPGSNQPQHF. CDR3 nucleotide sequence: TGTGCCAGCAGCCCCCCGGGGAGCAATCAGCCCCAGCATTTT.

The V gene is TRBV28, the J gene TRBJ2-3; no firm D call. Germline V gene sequence: CDR1 MDHEN, CDR2 SYDVKM. V dropped 8 bases and J dropped 1 base, with 13 bases sitting between them. The CDR3 has 14 residues. CDR3 amino acids: CASVETGGTDTQYF. The CDR3 DNA follows: TGTGCCAGCGTAGAAACGGGCGGCACAGATACGCAGTATTTT.

This chain connects TRBV30 to TRBJ2-7; unclear D gene. The CDR3 is made up of 13 amino acids. Germline V gene data show CDR1 as GTSNPN and CDR2 as SVGIG (reference sequence). V was trimmed by 3 bases and J by 4 bases, leaving 13 bases between them. The CDR3 is CAWRYKGIYEQYV. The CDR3 DNA sequence: TGTGCCTGGAGATATAAGGGTATATACGAGCAGTACGTC.

This chain uses TRBV13 with TRBJ2-2; D is undetermined. CDR3 length equals 11 residues. V was clipped by 2 bases and J by 8 bases, with 3 bases between them. Germline CDR1 and CDR2: PRHDT and FYEKMQ (reference sequence). The CDR3 region is CASSLRGELFF. In nucleotides, the CDR3 is TGTGCCAGCAGCTTACGAGGGGAGCTGTTTTTT.

The V gene is TRBV4-2, the J gene TRBJ1-2; TRBD1 is a possible D gene (6 bases). Between the trimmed V and J ends, which lost 5 bases and 4 bases, there was a span of 14 bases. This CDR3 spans 14 amino acids. Per germline, CDR1 LGHNA and CDR2 YNFKEQ. The CDR3 bases are TGTGCCAGCAGCACTCAGGGGATTAGCTATGGCTACACCTTC. Residues: CASSTQGISYGYTF.

CDR3 nucleotides: TGCGCCAGCAGCGTACCGGGACTAGCGGTCCCAGATACGCAGTATTTT. It yields the protein CASSVPGLAVPDTQYF. The rearrangement links TRBV4-1 to TRBJ2-3; 11 bases map to TRBD2. V dropped 5 bases and J dropped 4; count of bases not matched to a gene: 8. The CDR3 has 16 amino acids. Germline CDR1 MGHRA, CDR2 YSYEKL.

V gene TRBV4-3 combines with J gene TRBJ2-1; 13 nucleotides agree with TRBD2. The CDR3 totals 17 residues. The V segment lost 0 bases and the J segment 5 bases; nucleotides outside the gene matches: 4. Germline V lookup: CDR1 LGHNA, CDR2 YSLEER. CDR3 loop: CASSQDRGLAGDNEQFF. The CDR3 nucleotides are TGCGCCAGCAGCCAAGATCGAGGACTAGCGGGGGACAATGAGCAGTTCTTC.

The rearrangement links TRBV7-9 to TRBJ2-1; D gene unclear. V was shortened by 3 bases and J by 4 bases, with 7 bases between the two germline ends. CDR3 size: 13 residues. Germline V gene data show CDR1 as SEHNR and CDR2 as FQNEAQ (reference sequence). Here the CDR3 reads CASSLPRYNEQFF. CDR3 sequence (DNA): TGTGCCAGCAGCTTGCCTAGGTACAATGAGCAGTTCTTC. Supplemented by reference TRBV7-9 and TRBJ2-1, the full variable domain reads DTGVSQNPRHKITKRGQNVTFRCDPISEHNRLYWYRQTLGQGPEFLTYFQNEAQLEKSRLLSDRFSAERPKGSFSTLEIQRTEQGDSAMYLCASSLPRYNEQFFGPGTRLTVL.

The CDR3 region has the DNA TGTGCCTGGAGTAGACTAGCGGGAGTCAATGAGCAGTTCTTC. Translated, it gives CAWSRLAGVNEQFF. The gene calls are TRBV30 and TRBJ2-1; 12 bases agree with TRBD2. The CDR3 loop spans 14 amino acids. CDR1 is GTSNPN, CDR2 SVGIG, per germline (reference sequence). With V trimmed by 2 bases and J by 6 bases, 2 bases remained unmatched.

This chain uses TRBV29-1 with TRBJ1-1; D is unclear. The CDR3 runs 11 residues. Trimming shortened V by 1 base and J by 3 bases, and 3 bases separated the two germline ends. Germline V gene lookup returns CDR1 SQVTM and CDR2 ANQGSEA. CDR3: CSVEADTEAFF. The CDR3, as DNA: TGCAGCGTTGAAGCGGACACTGAAGCTTTCTTT.

This rearrangement joins TRBV7-9 to TRBJ1-5; D is unresolved. The germline V gene has CDR1 SEHNR and CDR2 FQNEAQ (reference sequence). The CDR3 extends over 12 amino acids. Trimming took 2 bases from V and 6 from J, leaving 5 bases between them. CDR3 in amino acids: CASSLFLQPQHF. Written as DNA, the CDR3 is TGTGCCAGCAGCTTATTCCTTCAGCCCCAGCATTTT.

V usage is TRBV6-6 and J usage is TRBJ2-7, with a weak D call TRBD1 (5 bases). V lost 0 bases and J lost 4, with 10 bases in between. The CDR3 length is 14 residues. Germline assignment: CDR1 MNHNY and CDR2 SVGAGI (reference sequence). CDR3 nucleotide sequence: TGTGCCAGCAGTTACTCAGGGGTTCCTTACGAGCAGTACGTC. The encoded protein is CASSYSGVPYEQYV.

V gene TRBV9 combines with J gene TRBJ2-2, with D unresolved. The length of the CDR3 is 13 residues. V gave up 0 bases and J gave up 6 bases, with 6 bases separating them. The V gene's germline CDR1 is SGDLS and CDR2 YYNGEE. The chain's CDR3 is CASSVAGPGELFF. Written as DNA, the CDR3 is TGTGCCAGCAGCGTAGCGGGTCCCGGGGAGCTGTTTTTT. Full variable domain (remainder filled in from reference TRBV9 and TRBJ2-2): DSGVTQTPKHLITATGQRVTLRCSPRSGDLSVYWYQQSLDQGLQFLIQYYNGEERAKGNILERFSAQQFPDLHSELNLSSLELGDSALYFCASSVAGPGELFFGEGSRLTVL.

The chain carries TRBV18 and TRBJ1-2; D unclear. The CDR3 has 12 amino acids. Trimming cost V 11 bases and J 8 bases, with 18 bases left between them. Germline lookup yields CDR1 KGHSH and CDR2 LQKENI. CDR3 amino acids: CAGREGAYGYTF. DNA of the CDR3: TGTGCCGGTCGTGAAGGTGCTTACGGCTACACCTTC.

The chain couples TRBV27 to TRBJ2-6; 8 bases line up with TRBD1. J was trimmed by 0 bases and V by 6 bases; bases with no gene match: 7. Germline CDR1 reads MNHEY; CDR2 reads SMNVEV (reference sequence). The CDR3 spans 17 residues. The CDR3 loop reads CASRRTGQFSGANVLTF. In DNA, the CDR3 is TGTGCCAGCAGGAGGACAGGGCAATTCTCTGGGGCCAACGTCCTGACTTTC.